The 3 T cell receptor beta chains in this list originate from one sample, sequenced in a study of blood T cell repertoires in COVID-19. The protocol was immunoSEQ multiplex PCR, while the TCRdb copy is restricted to in-frame clones and leaves out a portion. The data hold approximately 250,000 clones, with approximately 90% observed a single time. The sample consisted of PBMCs or T cells enriched from blood (not recorded which). The receptor source for this set is a woman aged 40 to 50 with acute COVID-19.

The chain has TRBV30 and TRBJ1-3; maybe TRBD1 (5 bases). Germline V CDR1 and CDR2: GTSNPN, SVGIG (reference sequence). V lost 0 bases to trimming and J lost 6 bases, with 9 bases between them. This CDR3 comprises 13 residues. CDR3 region: CAWSVQVENTIYF. CDR3 DNA: TGTGCCTGGAGTGTACAGGTGGAAAACACCATATATTTT.

The chain has TRBV24-1 and TRBJ1-2; 7 bases match TRBD1. CDR3 length: 14 residues. V shed 3 bases, J shed 4 bases, and the junction held 4 bases outside the gene matches. CDR1 and CDR2 (germline): KGHDR, SFDVKD. The CDR3 region is CATSDRDRLYGYTF. In DNA form, the CDR3 reads TGTGCCACCAGTGATCGGGACAGACTCTATGGCTACACCTTC.

This chain joins TRBV11-3 and TRBJ1-1; D perhaps matches TRBD1 (5 bases). This CDR3 contains 14 residues. V lost 5 bases to trimming and J lost 0 bases, with 10 bases between them. Germline CDR1 is SGHNT and CDR2 is YENEEA. The CDR3 protein is CASSTQTVNTEAFF. Written as DNA, the CDR3 is TGTGCCAGCAGCACCCAGACAGTGAACACTGAAGCTTTCTTT.